This is a list of T cell receptor beta chains from one sample in a study of CD8 T cells in Susac syndrome. TCRdb re-analysed the immunoSEQ multiplex PCR reads in MiXCR, keeping a single row per CDR3 protein. This table holds approximately 110,000 distinct CDR3 sequences, approximately 96% found once. The sample comprised CD4+ T cells from PBMCs. The receptors derive from a human donor in good health. Both conserved end residues are part of each CDR3. A D gene is named only where the DNA matches it firmly. Some rows mark clone size as missing; the rest say once, few, many or name a class of expanded clone.

D gene: -
clone size: few
J gene: TRBJ2-7
V gene: TRBV29-1
CDR3 DNA: TGCAGCGTTGAAGTGGGGACCCTCTCCTACGAGCAGTACTTC
CDR3 protein: CSVEVGTLSYEQYF

D gene: -
clone size: -
J gene: TRBJ2-3
V gene: TRBV2
CDR3 DNA: TGTGCCAGCAGTGAATGGGGGGGCACAGATACGCAGTATTTT
CDR3 protein: CASSEWGGTDTQYF

D gene: TRBD2
clone size: -
J gene: TRBJ2-5
V gene: TRBV9
CDR3 DNA: TGTGCCAGCAGCGTAGCTTTAGCGGGGGGGCCCGGGGAGACCCAGTACTTC
CDR3 protein: CASSVALAGGPGETQYF

D gene: -
clone size: -
J gene: TRBJ1-2
V gene: TRBV4-2
CDR3 DNA: TGTGCCAGCAGCCAAGAGGCGGGGGCTAACTATGGCTACACCTTC
CDR3 protein: CASSQEAGANYGYTF

D gene: -
clone size: -
J gene: TRBJ2-7
V gene: TRBV10-3
CDR3 DNA: TGTGCCATCAGCTCGGACGGGGCCGAGCAGTACTTC
CDR3 protein: CAISSDGAEQYF

D gene: TRBD1
clone size: -
J gene: TRBJ2-5
V gene: TRBV12-3/TRBV12-4
CDR3 DNA: TGTGCCAGTGGACAGGAAGAGACCCAGTACTTC
CDR3 protein: CASGQEETQYF

D gene: TRBD2
clone size: -
J gene: TRBJ2-3
V gene: TRBV4-2
CDR3 DNA: TGTGCCAGCAGCGAGGGACTAGCGGAACACACAGATACGCAGTATTTT
CDR3 protein: CASSEGLAEHTDTQYF

D gene: -
clone size: -
J gene: TRBJ2-2
V gene: TRBV24-1
CDR3 DNA: TGTGCCACCAGTGACCCCGGACGGTTCGGCGGGGAGCTGTTTTTT
CDR3 protein: CATSDPGRFGGELFF

D gene: -
clone size: once
J gene: TRBJ2-5
V gene: TRBV3-1
CDR3 DNA: TGTGCCAGCAGCCAGCATACAGACCAAGAGACCCAGTACTTC
CDR3 protein: CASSQHTDQETQYF

D gene: TRBD1
clone size: once
J gene: TRBJ1-2
V gene: TRBV5-4
CDR3 DNA: TGTGCCAGCACCCGGACAGGGACAGGTGGCTACACCTTC
CDR3 protein: CASTRTGTGGYTF

D gene: TRBD1
clone size: -
J gene: TRBJ2-7
V gene: TRBV28
CDR3 DNA: TGTGCCAGCAGGGGGGACAGGGGCAGGAGCGAGCAGTACTTC
CDR3 protein: CASRGDRGRSEQYF

D gene: TRBD1
clone size: -
J gene: TRBJ1-2
V gene: TRBV5-1
CDR3 DNA: TGCGCCAGCAGCTTGTCGACAGGGGAATATGGCTACACCTTC
CDR3 protein: CASSLSTGEYGYTF

D gene: TRBD1
clone size: -
J gene: TRBJ1-2
V gene: TRBV6-5
CDR3 DNA: TGTGCCAGCAGTACCCGACAGGGAGGGACGAACTATGGCTACACCTTC
CDR3 protein: CASSTRQGGTNYGYTF

D gene: -
clone size: -
J gene: TRBJ2-3
V gene: TRBV7-2
CDR3 DNA: TGTGCCAGCAGCTTGGCACACACAGATACGCAGTATTTT
CDR3 protein: CASSLAHTDTQYF

D gene: -
clone size: -
J gene: TRBJ2-6
V gene: TRBV6-2/TRBV6-3
CDR3 DNA: TGTGCCAGCATCAACAGGTTTAGCTCTGGGGCCAACGTCCTGACTTTC
CDR3 protein: CASINRFSSGANVLTF

D gene: -
clone size: -
J gene: TRBJ1-6
V gene: TRBV9
CDR3 DNA: TGTGCCAGCAGCCCCCGACCCGCGGAGAATTCACCCCTCCACTTT
CDR3 protein: CASSPRPAENSPLHF

D gene: -
clone size: -
J gene: TRBJ2-2
V gene: TRBV11-2
CDR3 DNA: TGTGCCAGCAGCTTAGGTGGGGCCGGGAACACCGGGGAGCTGTTTTTT
CDR3 protein: CASSLGGAGNTGELFF

D gene: TRBD1
clone size: -
J gene: TRBJ1-3
V gene: TRBV6-1
CDR3 DNA: TGTGCCAGCAGACCTGGGACAGGGCTTATCATCTCTGGAAACACCATATATTTT
CDR3 protein: CASRPGTGLIISGNTIYF

D gene: -
clone size: -
J gene: TRBJ2-1
V gene: TRBV30
CDR3 DNA: TGTGCCTGGAGTGTACGGGGAGTCCTCGACAATGAGCAGTTCTTC
CDR3 protein: CAWSVRGVLDNEQFF

D gene: TRBD1
clone size: -
J gene: TRBJ2-5
V gene: TRBV12-3/TRBV12-4
CDR3 DNA: TGTGCCAGCAGTTCCGACAGGGGGGCGACCCAGTACTTC
CDR3 protein: CASSSDRGATQYF

D gene: TRBD1
clone size: -
J gene: TRBJ1-6
V gene: TRBV30
CDR3 DNA: TGTGCCTGGAGTGTCAGGACAGGGGATTCACCCCTCCACTTT
CDR3 protein: CAWSVRTGDSPLHF

D gene: -
clone size: -
J gene: TRBJ1-5
V gene: TRBV5-1
CDR3 DNA: TGCGCCAGCAGCTTGAAGGGGCAGGTCGGTCAGCCCCAGCATTTT
CDR3 protein: CASSLKGQVGQPQHF

D gene: -
clone size: -
J gene: TRBJ1-6
V gene: TRBV20-1
CDR3 DNA: TGCAGTGAGGGCAGATCCAATTCACCCCTCCACTTT
CDR3 protein: CSEGRSNSPLHF

D gene: -
clone size: -
J gene: TRBJ2-4
V gene: TRBV5-1
CDR3 DNA: TGCGCCAGCAGCTTGGTCCAGGTCCTCCCCCGGAAGTTAACCAAAAACATTCAGTACTTC
CDR3 protein: CASSLVQVLPRKLTKNIQYF

D gene: -
clone size: -
J gene: TRBJ1-1
V gene: TRBV6-6
CDR3 DNA: TGTGCCAGCAGCCCGGGGACGAACACTGAAGCTTTCTTT
CDR3 protein: CASSPGTNTEAFF

D gene: TRBD2
clone size: -
J gene: TRBJ2-3
V gene: TRBV6-5
CDR3 DNA: TGTGCCAGCATTAGGCTACCTAGCGGGAGTCTTAAAGATACGCAGTATTTT
CDR3 protein: CASIRLPSGSLKDTQYF

D gene: -
clone size: -
J gene: TRBJ1-4
V gene: TRBV28
CDR3 DNA: TGTGCCAGCACCACAGGGAGTGCTAATGAAAAACTGTTTTTT
CDR3 protein: CASTTGSANEKLFF

D gene: TRBD2
clone size: once
J gene: TRBJ2-3
V gene: TRBV12-5
CDR3 DNA: TGTGCTAGTGGTGCCGCCGGACTAGCGGGAATGGATACGCAGTATTTT
CDR3 protein: CASGAAGLAGMDTQYF

D gene: -
clone size: -
J gene: TRBJ1-1
V gene: TRBV19
CDR3 DNA: TGTGCCAGTAGTATAGGCCAGGGGAAGGGGAACACTGAAGCTTTCTTT
CDR3 protein: CASSIGQGKGNTEAFF

D gene: TRBD1
clone size: few
J gene: TRBJ2-7
V gene: TRBV7-3
CDR3 DNA: TGTGCCAGCAGCTTCGGACAGGGAGGCGAGCAGTACTTC
CDR3 protein: CASSFGQGGEQYF

D gene: -
clone size: -
J gene: TRBJ2-3
V gene: TRBV7-3
CDR3 DNA: TGTGCCAGCAGCGTAGGACTGTTCACAGATACGCAGTATTTT
CDR3 protein: CASSVGLFTDTQYF

D gene: -
clone size: few
J gene: TRBJ1-2
V gene: TRBV3-1
CDR3 DNA: TGTGCCAGCAGCCCCATCGACAGTTTGGGAAACTATGGCTACACCTTC
CDR3 protein: CASSPIDSLGNYGYTF

D gene: -
clone size: -
J gene: TRBJ2-6
V gene: TRBV13
CDR3 DNA: TGTGCCAGCAGTTTCTTCCTCTCTGGGGCCAACGTCCTGACTTTC
CDR3 protein: CASSFFLSGANVLTF

D gene: -
clone size: -
J gene: TRBJ2-4
V gene: TRBV11-3
CDR3 DNA: TGTGCCAGCAGCCCTCGCCGGACACCCGGCGACTCCAAAAACATTCAGTACTTC
CDR3 protein: CASSPRRTPGDSKNIQYF

D gene: TRBD1
clone size: once
J gene: TRBJ1-2
V gene: TRBV2
CDR3 DNA: TGTGCCAGCGGGACAGCCTATGGCTACACCTTC
CDR3 protein: CASGTAYGYTF

D gene: -
clone size: -
J gene: TRBJ1-2
V gene: TRBV27
CDR3 DNA: TGTGCCAGCAGTTTTGTTGCAGGAGGACTCTATGGCTACACCTTC
CDR3 protein: CASSFVAGGLYGYTF

D gene: -
clone size: -
J gene: TRBJ2-7
V gene: TRBV20-1
CDR3 DNA: TGCAGTGCTAGAGCGGGGAGGCGCTCCTACGAGCAGTACTTC
CDR3 protein: CSARAGRRSYEQYF

D gene: TRBD2
clone size: once
J gene: TRBJ2-7
V gene: TRBV15
CDR3 DNA: TGTGCCACCAGCAGAGATCGGGGGGTCCCACACTCCTACGAGCAGTACTTC
CDR3 protein: CATSRDRGVPHSYEQYF

D gene: -
clone size: -
J gene: TRBJ1-2
V gene: TRBV15
CDR3 DNA: TGTGCCACCAGCAGGGACGGCTATGGCTACACCTTC
CDR3 protein: CATSRDGYGYTF

D gene: -
clone size: -
J gene: TRBJ2-1
V gene: TRBV29-1
CDR3 DNA: TGCAGCGCCCTCCAGGGGCTCCCCTCGGATGAGCAGTTCTTC
CDR3 protein: CSALQGLPSDEQFF

D gene: -
clone size: once
J gene: TRBJ2-3
V gene: TRBV29-1
CDR3 DNA: TGCAGCGTGCCCACGGGGCTCACAGATACGCAGTATTTT
CDR3 protein: CSVPTGLTDTQYF

D gene: -
clone size: once
J gene: TRBJ2-2
V gene: TRBV28
CDR3 DNA: TGTGCCAGCAGTCCACTAAGCGCGATCACCGGGGAGCTGTTTTTT
CDR3 protein: CASSPLSAITGELFF

D gene: TRBD1
clone size: -
J gene: TRBJ1-2
V gene: TRBV20-1
CDR3 DNA: TGCAGTGCGGGACAGGAAAACTATGGCTACACCTTC
CDR3 protein: CSAGQENYGYTF

D gene: -
clone size: once
J gene: TRBJ1-6
V gene: TRBV3-1
CDR3 DNA: TGTGCCAGCAGCCCCGGGGGCGGAATCTATAATTCACCCCTCCACTTT
CDR3 protein: CASSPGGGIYNSPLHF

D gene: TRBD1
clone size: -
J gene: TRBJ2-7
V gene: TRBV27
CDR3 DNA: TGTGCCAGCAGTAAAGGACAGGGGATCGCCTACGAGCAGTACTTC
CDR3 protein: CASSKGQGIAYEQYF

D gene: -
clone size: -
J gene: TRBJ1-1
V gene: TRBV7-9
CDR3 DNA: TGTGCCAGCGCCCCGGGGCAACTGAACACTGAAGCTTTCTTT
CDR3 protein: CASAPGQLNTEAFF